This entry describes one T cell receptor (beta chain). The antigen remains unidentified. This CDR3 is built from 16 residues. The J segment lost 0 bases and the V segment lost 5 bases, leaving 2 bases of the junction unmatched. The germline V gene has CDR1 SGHNT and CDR2 YENEEA. The sample is drawn from a study of glioma-infiltrating T cells. Using RNA template, CDR3s of TCR alpha and beta were amplified with iRepertoire arm-PCR. One-step reverse transcription and amplification started from roughly 100-400 ng of tissue mRNA or PBMC total RNA. TCRdb recomputed calls from the multiplex PCR reads with MiXCR, one row per CDR3 protein. The table includes 150,000 to 200,000 distinct CDR3 sequences, 32% detected once. Study results and caveats: Very few CDR3 sequences were shared between tissue and blood. Tissue-blood divergence was below expectation in non-neoplastic patients, above in gliomas.

The clonotype comes from a human donor with low-grade glioma or glioblastoma, undergoing nonglioma brain surgery, or in good health (not recorded which). This chain links TRBV11-3 with TRBJ2-3; 13 bases are shared with TRBD2. The specimen was glioma tissue, nonneoplastic brain tissue, or PBMCs (not recorded which). This CDR3 is CASSGLAGASTDTQYF. The CDR3 DNA is TGTGCCAGCAGCGGACTAGCGGGAGCTAGCACAGATACGCAGTATTTT.